Below, 20 T cell receptor beta chains from the same sample are listed, as sequenced in a study of T cell responses to AZD1222 COVID-19 vaccine. Assay: immunoSEQ multiplex PCR; the TCRdb copy retains only in-frame clones and omits some. The sample yields about 48,000 clones, around 91% seen once. The source was peripheral blood, collected 28 days after the second AZD1222 dose. Source of these receptors: an adult who received the AZD1222 COVID-19 vaccine.

The chain recombines TRBV14 with TRBJ2-2; D is unclear. Germline lookup yields CDR1 SGHDN and CDR2 FVKESK. V lost 4 bases, J lost 6 bases, and 9 bases lay in between. The CDR3 is 13 amino acids. The CDR3 coding sequence is TGTGCCAGCAGCCCCGGTGACGCCGGGGAGCTGTTTTTT. It codes for CASSPGDAGELFF.

The chain employs TRBV18 and TRBJ2-2; D unresolved. Per the germline V gene, CDR1 is KGHSH and CDR2 is LQKENI. The CDR3 is made up of 16 amino acids. Trimming cost V 1 base and J 1 base, with 10 bases left between them. Here the CDR3 reads CASSPLIGRNTGELFF. The CDR3 DNA reads TGTGCCAGCTCACCACTAATCGGTAGGAACACCGGGGAGCTGTTTTTT.

The V gene is TRBV5-4, the J gene TRBJ1-2; D is possibly TRBD1 (6 bases). This CDR3 has 15 residues. Germline-derived CDR1 and CDR2 are SGHNT and YYREEE (reference sequence). V was trimmed by 0 bases and J by 4 bases, leaving 13 bases between them. The CDR3 here is CASSLVSAGVYGYTF. In nucleotides, the CDR3 is TGTGCCAGCAGCTTGGTGTCGGCAGGGGTCTATGGCTACACCTTC. Full variable domain (remainder filled in from reference TRBV5-4 and TRBJ1-2): ETGVTQSPTHLIKTRGQQVTLRCSSQSGHNTVSWYQQALGQGPQFIFQYYREEENGRGNFPPRFSGLQFPNYSSELNVNALELDDSALYLCASSLVSAGVYGYTFGSGTRLTVV.

J is TRBJ2-3 and V is TRBV7-2; TRBD1 or TRBD2 may be the D gene (5 bases each). V dropped 5 bases and J dropped 2 bases, with 14 bases sitting between them. From germline, CDR1 is SGHTA and CDR2 FQGNSA. CDR3 length: 15 residues. The CDR3 loop is CASSARDRLTDTQYF. CDR3 DNA: TGTGCCAGCAGCGCCCGGGACCGACTCACAGATACGCAGTATTTT.

This clone was seen a few times. V usage is TRBV4-2 and J usage is TRBJ1-6; the D is unclear. The CDR3 has 13 amino acids. V was shortened by 3 bases and J by 14 bases, with 14 bases between the two germline ends. CDR1 is LGHNA and CDR2 is YNFKEQ in the germline V gene. The CDR3 region is CASSHGDVSTLHF. CDR3 coding DNA: TGTGCCAGCAGCCATGGAGACGTCTCAACCCTCCACTTT.

The rearrangement uses TRBV4-2 and TRBJ2-3; 9 nucleotides match TRBD2. Per germline, CDR1 LGHNA and CDR2 YNFKEQ. The length of the CDR3 is 17 residues. Unmatched junction bases numbered 8, after V lost 2 bases and J lost 2 bases. The CDR3 reads CASSQPLSGRDTDTQYF. The CDR3 region has the DNA TGTGCCAGCAGCCAACCCCTTAGCGGGAGAGACACAGATACGCAGTATTTT.

The gene calls are TRBV6-6 and TRBJ2-5, with 8 nucleotides matching TRBD1. CDR1 is MNHNY and CDR2 is SVGAGI in the germline V gene (reference sequence). CDR3 size: 14 residues. The ends lost 2 bases at V and 7 bases at J; junction bases unmatched: 6. CDR3 coding DNA: TGTGCCAGCAGTTACCCACAGGGGGGAGGGACCCAGTACTTC. It specifies CASSYPQGGGTQYF.

The chain combines TRBV18 with TRBJ1-4; 7 nucleotides align to TRBD1. Germline values: CDR1 KGHSH, CDR2 LQKENI. Trimming removed 6 bases from V and 7 bases from J; junction bases left unmatched: 11. The CDR3 runs to 15 residues. The CDR3 coding sequence is TGTGCCAGCTCCCCCGGGACAGCGAGCAGTGAAAAACTGTTTTTT. This translates into CASSPGTASSEKLFF.

The J gene is TRBJ2-7, the V gene TRBV12-3 or TRBV12-4; D tentatively fits TRBD1 or TRBD2 (5 bases each). The CDR3 length is 12 residues. V lost 6 bases, J lost 7 bases, and 13 bases lay in between. The CDR3 loop is CASSTGPLEQYF. The CDR3 DNA reads as TGTGCCAGCAGCACGGGGCCCCTTGAGCAGTACTTC.

This chain joins TRBV19 and TRBJ1-1; 12 nucleotides agree with TRBD1. Trimming removed 1 base from V and 0 bases from J; junction bases left unmatched: 3. Per germline, CDR1 LNHDA and CDR2 SQIVND (reference sequence). The CDR3 length is 17 residues. The CDR3 DNA sequence: TGTGCCAGTAGTATAGGAGGGACAGGGGGCCTGAACACTGAAGCTTTCTTT. As protein: CASSIGGTGGLNTEAFF. Looking up the rest from reference TRBV19 and TRBJ1-1 gives the full variable domain: DGGITQSPKYLFRKEGQNVTLSCEQNLNHDAMYWYRQDPGQGLRLIYYSQIVNDFQKGDIAEGYSVSREKKESFPLTVTSAQKNPTAFYLCASSIGGTGGLNTEAFFGQGTRLTVV.

This chain links TRBV6-5 with TRBJ1-2, with D maybe TRBD1 (6 bases). The CDR3 runs 12 residues. CDR1 is MNHEY, CDR2 SVGAGI, per germline. V lost 8 bases, J lost 5 bases, and 12 bases lay in between. The CDR3 here is CASWGLIYGYTF. CDR3 nucleotide sequence: TGTGCCAGCTGGGGGCTGATATATGGCTACACCTTC.

V usage is TRBV5-1 and J usage is TRBJ2-3; TRBD2 matches 9 bases. The CDR3 runs 15 residues. V lost 5 bases, J lost 6 bases, and 10 bases stayed unmatched. Germline CDR1 and CDR2: SGHRS and YFSETQ. The chain's CDR3 is CASSSHSGGPDTQYF. CDR3 in DNA: TGCGCCAGCAGTTCCCATAGCGGGGGCCCTGATACGCAGTATTTT.

The chain carries TRBV9 and TRBJ2-3; 11 bases map to TRBD2. Trimming removed 4 bases from V and 4 bases from J; junction bases left unmatched: 11. CDR1 is SGDLS, CDR2 YYNGEE, per germline. This CDR3 has 17 amino acids. CDR3 DNA: TGTGCCAGCAGCCCCAGAACTAGCGGGAGCACGGCAGATACGCAGTATTTT. Protein product: CASSPRTSGSTADTQYF.

CDR3 bases: TGTGCCAGCAGTTTCACCAGGGACAGGGGTAAGTTTGGCTACACCTTC. Translation gives CASSFTRDRGKFGYTF. J is TRBJ1-2 and V is TRBV6-4; TRBD1 matches at 10 bases. Per the germline V gene, CDR1 is MRHNA and CDR2 is SNTAGT. Trimming removed 5 bases from V and 7 bases from J; junction bases left unmatched: 13. The CDR3 is 16 residues long.

V and J are TRBV9 and TRBJ1-5; D gene uncertain. V shed 0 bases and J shed 1 base, with 5 bases lying between them. Germline assignment: CDR1 SGDLS and CDR2 YYNGEE. The CDR3 length is 14 residues. The CDR3 region has the DNA TGTGCCAGCAGCGTAGACACCAGCAATCAGCCCCAGCATTTT. Protein sequence: CASSVDTSNQPQHF. Drawing the rest from reference TRBV9 and TRBJ1-5, the complete variable domain is DSGVTQTPKHLITATGQRVTLRCSPRSGDLSVYWYQQSLDQGLQFLIQYYNGEERAKGNILERFSAQQFPDLHSELNLSSLELGDSALYFCASSVDTSNQPQHFGDGTRLSIL.

This clone occurred once. This chain joins TRBV29-1 and TRBJ1-2, with D possibly being TRBD1 (6 bases). The CDR3 consists of 15 residues. The germline V gene encodes CDR1 SQVTM and CDR2 ANQGSEA. Between the trimmed V and J ends, which lost 5 bases and 2 bases, there was a span of 18 bases. As DNA, the CDR3 is TGCAGCGTTATGGGTTCAGGGGAGGTAAACTATGGCTACACCTTC. Its translation: CSVMGSGEVNYGYTF.

This sequence joins TRBV7-9 and TRBJ1-4; D is uncertain. Germline CDR1 reads SEHNR; CDR2 reads FQNEAQ (reference sequence). The CDR3 consists of 13 residues. V lost 5 bases and J lost 0, with 4 bases in between. This CDR3 reads CASSRATNEKLFF. The CDR3 DNA follows: TGTGCCAGCAGCCGAGCAACTAATGAAAAACTGTTTTTT.

The V and J genes are TRBV11-3 and TRBJ2-3; D call uncertain. This CDR3 comprises 14 residues. V was trimmed by 5 bases and J by 4 bases, leaving 13 bases between them. CDR1 is SGHNT, CDR2 YENEEA, per germline. The CDR3 DNA reads TGTGCCAGCAGCCCTGGTTTAGAGCCAGATACGCAGTATTTT. Encoded protein: CASSPGLEPDTQYF.

The V call is TRBV25-1, the J call TRBJ1-1; D not certain. The CDR3 is 12 amino acids. Germline lookup yields CDR1 MGHDK and CDR2 SYGVNS. V lost 11 bases to trimming and J lost 8 bases, with 18 bases between them. In DNA form, the CDR3 reads TGTGCCGGCTCTTGGTTATATGGGGAAGCTTTCTTT. It encodes CAGSWLYGEAFF.

The chain couples TRBV28 to TRBJ2-3; D unclear. The V end was cut by 3 bases, the J end by 4 bases, with 8 bases between. The CDR3 length is 13 residues. Per the germline V gene, CDR1 is MDHEN and CDR2 is SYDVKM. The CDR3 is CASSLDLSDTQYF. The CDR3, as DNA: TGTGCCAGCAGTTTGGACCTATCAGATACGCAGTATTTT. The full variable domain, rest sourced from reference TRBV28 and TRBJ2-3, is DVKVTQSSRYLVKRTGEKVFLECVQDMDHENMFWYRQDPGLGLRLIYFSYDVKMKEKGDIPEGYSVSREKKERFSLILESASTNQTSMYLCASSLDLSDTQYFGPGTRLTVL.